The clone carrying this T cell receptor beta chain was seen repeatedly, ten times or more. This specimen belongs to a study of T cells after yellow fever vaccination. Trimming shortened V by 2 bases and J by 4 bases, and 8 bases separated the two germline ends. The germline gives CDR1 SGHTA, CDR2 FQGTGA. The CDR3 extends over 13 amino acids. TCRdb called the 5' RACE reads again in MiXCR, with one record for every CDR3 protein. This sample has 300,000 or so distinct CDR3 sequences, with 3% to 4.5% found just once. This sample comprised PBMCs, obtained 5 days after the yellow fever booster vaccination. This rearrangement joins TRBV7-3 to TRBJ1-1; TRBD1 might be the D (5 bases). The source is a man aged 18-30 years who received the YFV17D yellow fever vaccine. The CDR3 is CASSLSRVTEAFF. DNA for the CDR3: TGTGCCAGCAGCTTATCCAGGGTCACTGAAGCTTTCTTT.